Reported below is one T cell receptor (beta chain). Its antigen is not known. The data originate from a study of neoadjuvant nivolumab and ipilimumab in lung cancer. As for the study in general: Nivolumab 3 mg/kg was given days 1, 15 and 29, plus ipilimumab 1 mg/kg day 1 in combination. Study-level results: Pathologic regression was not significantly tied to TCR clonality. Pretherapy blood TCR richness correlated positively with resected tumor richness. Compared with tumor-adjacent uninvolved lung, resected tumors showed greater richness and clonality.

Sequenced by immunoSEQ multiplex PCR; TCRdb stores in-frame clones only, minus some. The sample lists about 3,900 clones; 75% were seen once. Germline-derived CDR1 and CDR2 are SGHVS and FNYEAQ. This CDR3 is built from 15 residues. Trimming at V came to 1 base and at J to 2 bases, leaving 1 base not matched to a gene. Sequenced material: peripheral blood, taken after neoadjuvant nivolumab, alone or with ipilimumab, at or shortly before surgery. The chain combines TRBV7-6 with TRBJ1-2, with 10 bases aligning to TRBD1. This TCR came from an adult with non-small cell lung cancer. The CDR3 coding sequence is TGTGCCAGCAGCTTAGGACAGGGGGCGAACTATGGCTACACCTTC. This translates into CASSLGQGANYGYTF. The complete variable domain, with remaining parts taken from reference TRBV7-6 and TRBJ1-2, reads GAGVSQSPRYKVTKRGQDVALRCDPISGHVSLYWYRQALGQGPEFLTYFNYEAQQDKSGLPNDRFSAERPEGSISTLTIQRTEQRDSAMYRCASSLGQGANYGYTFGSGTRLTVV.